The T cell receptor beta chain described here comes from a study of T-cell reconstitution after alpha-beta-depleted transplantation in children. Study outcomes and limitations: Reportedly, roughly two months post-transplant, alpha-beta T cells arose from several hundred expanded graft clones. At the one-year point after transplant, T-cell counts and TCRbeta diversity were found to come mostly from T cells that had been newly produced.

In its sample, this clonotype was seen a few times. Its antigen is undetermined. CDR1 SEHNR and CDR2 FQNEAQ come from the germline V gene (reference sequence). The junction had 10 bases not matched to a gene; V was cut back by 5 bases and J by 5 bases. The CDR3 sequence is 17 residues long. During its preparation, the TCRbeta library received unique molecular identifiers. TCRdb fed the PCR reads into MiXCR, producing one record per CDR3 protein. Seen here are hundreds of thousands of distinct CDR3 sequences, around 13% observed once, and the top ten hold 0.79%. V is TRBV7-9 and J is TRBJ2-2; 11 positions agree with TRBD2. This TCR came from a girl aged 2 to 10 with congenital amegakaryocytic thrombocytopenia, due to receive a stem cell transplant. The source was PBMCs, collected before TCRalphabeta/CD19-depleted stem cell transplant. The CDR3 is CASSPQGLAERTGELFF. The DNA of the CDR3 is TGTGCCAGCAGCCCGCAGGGACTAGCGGAACGGACCGGGGAGCTGTTTTTT.